This T cell receptor (beta chain) appears in the sequencing data of a study of post-analysis software for immune sequencing data. Study background: Both relapsing-remitting and secondary progressive multiple sclerosis featured among the disease courses, as did progressive-relapsing multiple sclerosis. Study-level findings and limits: When patients were compared with controls, a handful of TRBV segments were more frequent, TRBV5-6, TRBV5-1 and TRBV20-1 among them. Those samples that were prepared in the same batch co-clustered strongly by F measure.

Germline CDR1 is SQVTM and CDR2 is ANQGSEA. V lost 3 bases to trimming and J lost 12 bases; unmatched junction nucleotides: 6. This CDR3 comprises 14 residues. Prepared TCR beta cDNA libraries contained unique molecular identifiers. TCRdb processed the PCR reads anew with MiXCR; each CDR3 protein has one entry. Among under 650,000 distinct CDR3 sequences, around 40% were seen once, and the ten largest hold around 1.7%. This clonotype came up a few times. The antigen remains unidentified. The V gene is TRBV29-1, the J gene TRBJ2-1; 15 bases are a match to TRBD2. The sample taken for sequencing was blood. The sequence was obtained from a girl aged 10 to 17 with multiple sclerosis. The DNA of the CDR3 is TGCAGCGTTGAGGGACTAGCGGGAGGACGAGGGCAGTTCTTC. Amino acid sequence: CSVEGLAGGRGQFF.